This T cell receptor (beta chain) was sequenced for a study of blood T cell repertoires in COVID-19. As for the study in general: Nucleic acid was either cDNA or gDNA, and it came from T cells, B-cell-depleted T cells, or PBMCs.

Recruitment covered about 25 US areas and drew participants whose ages spanned about 18 to 95 years. Donors in Cohort 3 who had recovered were those with two negative PCRs, healthcare professional clearance, or resolution of their symptoms. With 0 bases removed from V and 3 bases from J, the gap between germline ends came to 6 bases. Germline lookup yields CDR1 SGDLS and CDR2 YYNGEE. The CDR3 consists of 13 residues. This clone was detected only once. In the original analysis: The authors estimated nucleated cell counts from reference gene primer amplification. The protocol was immunoSEQ multiplex PCR, while the TCRdb copy is restricted to in-frame clones and leaves out a portion. V and J calls and clone size are as listed in that table; D and trimming were resolved from the DNA. The profile covers about 350,000 clones, with about 88% appearing a single time and 2.5% to 3.5% taken by the ten largest.

The V and J genes are TRBV9 and TRBJ2-5; D call uncertain. The specimen sequenced was PBMCs or T cells enriched from blood (not recorded which). The source is a woman under 40 who had recovered from COVID-19. The CDR3 here is CASSVDSKETQYF. The CDR3 DNA sequence: TGTGCCAGCAGCGTAGATTCAAAAGAGACCCAGTACTTC. Drawing the rest from reference TRBV9 and TRBJ2-5, the complete variable domain is DSGVTQTPKHLITATGQRVTLRCSPRSGDLSVYWYQQSLDQGLQFLIQYYNGEERAKGNILERFSAQQFPDLHSELNLSSLELGDSALYFCASSVDSKETQYFGPGTRLLVL.